This TCR beta chain was captured in a study of blood T cell repertoires in COVID-19. Study-level background: Acute-phase and convalescent COVID-19 samples originated in the United States, Italy and Spain. T cells, B-cell-depleted T cells, or PBMCs supplied cDNA or gDNA.

Study processing details: Amplifying reference gene primers gave estimates of nucleated cell counts. The protocol was immunoSEQ multiplex PCR, while the TCRdb copy is restricted to in-frame clones and leaves out a portion. D and trimming come from the DNA, and the V and J calls and clone size come from that table. The sample shows 350,000 to 450,000 clones, about 87% of them seen only once. There are 13 residues in the CDR3. Germline lookup yields CDR1 MNHEY and CDR2 SVGAGI. Trimming took off 6 bases at V and 3 bases at J, with 8 bases between the two ends. This sequence was found in an older woman with COVID-19, enrolled during active disease. The specimen was peripheral blood. J is TRBJ2-2 and V is TRBV6-5; the D is unclear. CDR3 in amino acids: CASRSRYTGELFF. In DNA, the CDR3 is TGTGCCAGCAGGTCCAGATACACCGGGGAGCTGTTTTTT.